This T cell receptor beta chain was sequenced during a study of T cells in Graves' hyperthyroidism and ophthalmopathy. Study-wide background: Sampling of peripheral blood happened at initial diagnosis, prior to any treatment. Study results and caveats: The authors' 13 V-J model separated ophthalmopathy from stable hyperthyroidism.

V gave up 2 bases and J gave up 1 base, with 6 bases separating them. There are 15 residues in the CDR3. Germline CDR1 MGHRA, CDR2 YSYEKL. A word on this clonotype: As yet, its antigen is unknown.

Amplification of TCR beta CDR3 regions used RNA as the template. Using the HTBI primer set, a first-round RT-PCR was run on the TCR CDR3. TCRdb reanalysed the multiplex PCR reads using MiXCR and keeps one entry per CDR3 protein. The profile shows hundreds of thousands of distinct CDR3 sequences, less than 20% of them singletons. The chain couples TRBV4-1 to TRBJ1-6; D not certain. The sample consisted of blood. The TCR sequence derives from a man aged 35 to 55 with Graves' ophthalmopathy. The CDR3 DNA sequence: TGCGCCAGCAGCCAACCCGGGTCCTATAATTCACCCCTCCACTTT. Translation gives CASSQPGSYNSPLHF.